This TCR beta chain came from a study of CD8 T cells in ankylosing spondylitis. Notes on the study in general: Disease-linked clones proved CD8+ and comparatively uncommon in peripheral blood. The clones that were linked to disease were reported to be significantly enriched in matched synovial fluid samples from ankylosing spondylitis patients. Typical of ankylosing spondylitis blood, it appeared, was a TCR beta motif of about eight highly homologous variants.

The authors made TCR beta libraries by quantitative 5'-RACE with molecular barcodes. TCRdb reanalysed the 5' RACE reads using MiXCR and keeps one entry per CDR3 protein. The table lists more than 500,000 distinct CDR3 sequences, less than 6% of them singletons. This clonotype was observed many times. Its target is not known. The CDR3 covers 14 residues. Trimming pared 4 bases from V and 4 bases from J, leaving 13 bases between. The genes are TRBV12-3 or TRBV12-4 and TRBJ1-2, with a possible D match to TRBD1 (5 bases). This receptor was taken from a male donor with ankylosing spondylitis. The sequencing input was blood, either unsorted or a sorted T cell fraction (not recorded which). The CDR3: CASSYRSAGYGYTF. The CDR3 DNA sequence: TGTGCCAGCAGTTACAGGTCCGCGGGCTATGGCTACACCTTC.